What follows are 6 T cell receptor beta chains derived from one specimen sequenced in a study of cytomegalovirus exposure and HLA in healthy donors. The PCR employed 60 Vbeta primers together with 13 Jbeta primers. The method was immunoSEQ multiplex PCR; TCRdb's version includes in-frame clones alone and lacks a portion of them. The profile covers around 88,000 clones, with around four fifths appearing a single time and approximately 4% taken by the ten largest. The source material was PBMCs. These receptor sequences come from a woman in her 40s in good health and CMV-seropositive.

This sequence joins TRBV5-4 and TRBJ1-1; 9 positions match TRBD1. This CDR3 spans 15 amino acids. Germline lookup yields CDR1 SGHNT and CDR2 YYREEE (reference sequence). Trimming cost V 4 bases and J 4 bases; bases outside gene matches: 8. Here the CDR3 DNA reads TGTGCCAGCAGCAAAGACAGGGGGAAGACCACTGAAGCTTTCTTT. Translating gives CASSKDRGKTTEAFF.

This clone was detected once. The chain employs TRBV5-4 and TRBJ2-2; maybe TRBD1 (6 bases). CDR1 and CDR2 from the germline V gene are SGHNT and YYREEE (reference sequence). The CDR3 contains 15 residues. Trimming shortened V by 4 bases and J by 1 base, and 11 bases separated the two germline ends. The CDR3 reads CASSTRTENTGELFF. CDR3 sequence (DNA): TGTGCCAGCAGCACCCGGACAGAGAACACCGGGGAGCTGTTTTTT.

This clone has only one observation. CDR3 coding DNA: TGTGCCAGCAGCTTCACAGGGGGCTCCTACGAGCAGTACTTC. It encodes CASSFTGGSYEQYF. The J gene is TRBJ2-7, the V gene TRBV7-3; 8 nucleotides agree with TRBD1. The V segment lost 3 bases and the J segment 0 bases; nucleotides outside the gene matches: 1. Germline V lookup: CDR1 SGHTA, CDR2 FQGTGA. The CDR3 consists of 14 residues.

This rearrangement joins TRBV5-6 to TRBJ2-7; 8 nucleotides line up with TRBD1. The ends lost 5 bases at V and 0 bases at J; junction bases unmatched: 4. From germline, CDR1 is SGHDT and CDR2 YYEEEE. The CDR3 is 14 residues long. The CDR3 DNA reads TGTGCCAGCAGGTGGACAGGGACCTCCTACGAGCAGTACTTC. Encoded protein: CASRWTGTSYEQYF.

The chain recombines TRBV5-1 with TRBJ1-2, with no clear D. Trimming cost V 1 base and J 4 bases, with 8 bases left between them. CDR1 and CDR2 (germline): SGHRS, YFSETQ. The CDR3 covers 13 residues. CDR3: CASSLRPSYGYTF. The CDR3 DNA is TGCGCCAGCAGCTTGCGCCCGAGCTATGGCTACACCTTC.

The rearrangement links TRBV2 to TRBJ1-1, with a tentative D call TRBD1 (6 bases). The V end lost 5 bases, the J end lost 1 base, and 11 bases lay between the germline ends. The CDR3 has 14 amino acids. From germline, CDR1 is SNHLY and CDR2 FYNNEI. In DNA form, the CDR3 reads TGTGCCAGCAGTCGGACAGAGTCGAACACTGAAGCTTTCTTT. It encodes CASSRTESNTEAFF.